Listed here is a single T cell receptor (beta chain). V was clipped by 6 bases and J by 4 bases; unmatched bases: 8. Per the germline V gene, CDR1 is LGHDT and CDR2 is YNNKEL (reference sequence). There are 16 residues in the CDR3. Libraries were prepared by immunoSEQ multiplex PCR; TCRdb keeps only in-frame clonotypes and omits some of them. The table has 150,000 or so clones, roughly 94% seen once. These data are taken from a study of control samples from healthy donors and cancer patients. The TCR was taken from a man aged 35-49 years in good health. This chain links TRBV3-1 (or the pseudogene TRBV3-2) with TRBJ2-2; the match to TRBD2 covers 10 bases. Source material: blood. The CDR3 DNA follows: TGTGCCAGCAGAATGAGCGGGGGGGCCTTCACCGGGGAGCTGTTTTTT. Translated: CASRMSGGAFTGELFF.